This TCR beta chain appears in the sequencing data of a study of control samples from healthy donors and cancer patients. Repertoires were generated with immunoSEQ multiplex PCR, while TCRdb's copy carries only in-frame clones and drops some. The data hold 50,000 or so clones, with 70% to 90% observed a single time. The clonotype originates from a woman aged 45-65 years with lung cancer. The sequenced sample was PBMCs.

CDR3 region: CASSPRGAGGTGEQFF. The CDR3 nucleotides are TGTGCCAGCAGCCCCCGGGGAGCGGGGGGGACGGGTGAGCAGTTCTTC. The chain employs TRBV7-6 and TRBJ2-1, with 10 bases fitting TRBD2. Germline CDR1 is SGHVS and CDR2 is FNYEAQ. The CDR3 spans 16 residues. Trimming cost V 5 bases and J 9 bases; bases outside gene matches: 13. Complete variable domain (other parts from reference TRBV7-6 and TRBJ2-1): GAGVSQSPRYKVTKRGQDVALRCDPISGHVSLYWYRQALGQGPEFLTYFNYEAQQDKSGLPNDRFSAERPEGSISTLTIQRTEQRDSAMYRCASSPRGAGGTGEQFFGPGTRLTVL.